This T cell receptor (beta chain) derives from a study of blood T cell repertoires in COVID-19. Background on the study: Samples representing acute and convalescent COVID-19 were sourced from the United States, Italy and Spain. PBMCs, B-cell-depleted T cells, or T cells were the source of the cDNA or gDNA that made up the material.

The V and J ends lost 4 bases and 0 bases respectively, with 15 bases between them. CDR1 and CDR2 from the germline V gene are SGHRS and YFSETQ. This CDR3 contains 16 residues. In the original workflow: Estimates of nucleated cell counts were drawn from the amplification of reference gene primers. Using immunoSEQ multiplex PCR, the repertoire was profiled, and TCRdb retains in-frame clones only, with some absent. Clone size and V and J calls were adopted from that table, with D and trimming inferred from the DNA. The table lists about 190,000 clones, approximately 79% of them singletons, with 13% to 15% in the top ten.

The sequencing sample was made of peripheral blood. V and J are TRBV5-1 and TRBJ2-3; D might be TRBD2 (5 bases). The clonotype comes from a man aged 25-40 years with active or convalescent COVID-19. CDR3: CASSPRGSSSTDTQYF. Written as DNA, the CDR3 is TGCGCCAGCAGCCCCAGAGGGTCATCTAGCACAGATACGCAGTATTTT.